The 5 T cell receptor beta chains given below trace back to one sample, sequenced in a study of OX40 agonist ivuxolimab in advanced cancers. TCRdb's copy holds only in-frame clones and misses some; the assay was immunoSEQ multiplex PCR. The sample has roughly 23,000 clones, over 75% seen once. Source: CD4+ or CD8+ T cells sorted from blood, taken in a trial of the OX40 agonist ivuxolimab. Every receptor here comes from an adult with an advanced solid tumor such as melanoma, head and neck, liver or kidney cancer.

Written as DNA, the CDR3 is TGTGCCCTTTACCCCGGGACATTTTACGAGCAGTACTTC. Residues: CALYPGTFYEQYF. The chain employs TRBV6-1 and TRBJ2-7; D possibly corresponds to TRBD1 (6 bases). Trimming stripped 11 bases from V and 4 bases from J, with 18 bases between. This CDR3 has 13 residues. Germline V gene lookup returns CDR1 MNHNS and CDR2 SASEGT.

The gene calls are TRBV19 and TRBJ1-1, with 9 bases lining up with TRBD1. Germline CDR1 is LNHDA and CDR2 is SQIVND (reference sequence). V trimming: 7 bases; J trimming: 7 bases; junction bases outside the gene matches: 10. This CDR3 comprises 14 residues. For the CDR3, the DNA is TGTGCCAGTACCCCGACAGGGGGAAACGTTGAAGCTTTCTTT. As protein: CASTPTGGNVEAFF.

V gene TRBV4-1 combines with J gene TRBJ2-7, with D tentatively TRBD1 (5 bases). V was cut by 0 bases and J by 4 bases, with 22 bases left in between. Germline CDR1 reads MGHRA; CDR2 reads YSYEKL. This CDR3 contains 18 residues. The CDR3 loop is CASSQELGHQGELYEQYF. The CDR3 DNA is TGCGCCAGCAGCCAAGAACTCGGCCACCAGGGTGAATTATACGAGCAGTACTTC.

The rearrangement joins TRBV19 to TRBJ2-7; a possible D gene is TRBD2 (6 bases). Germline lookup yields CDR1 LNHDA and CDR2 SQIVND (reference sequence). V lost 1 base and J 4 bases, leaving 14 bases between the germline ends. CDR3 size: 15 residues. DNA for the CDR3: TGTGCCAGTAGTATAGTTGGCGGGGAGTTATACGAGCAGTACTTC. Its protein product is CASSIVGGELYEQYF.

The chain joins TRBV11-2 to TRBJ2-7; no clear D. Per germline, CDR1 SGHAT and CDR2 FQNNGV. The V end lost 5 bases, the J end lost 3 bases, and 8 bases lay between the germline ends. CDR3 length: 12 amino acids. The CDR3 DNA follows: TGTGCCAGCAGCCTCACCATCTACGAGCAGTACTTC. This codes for CASSLTIYEQYF.